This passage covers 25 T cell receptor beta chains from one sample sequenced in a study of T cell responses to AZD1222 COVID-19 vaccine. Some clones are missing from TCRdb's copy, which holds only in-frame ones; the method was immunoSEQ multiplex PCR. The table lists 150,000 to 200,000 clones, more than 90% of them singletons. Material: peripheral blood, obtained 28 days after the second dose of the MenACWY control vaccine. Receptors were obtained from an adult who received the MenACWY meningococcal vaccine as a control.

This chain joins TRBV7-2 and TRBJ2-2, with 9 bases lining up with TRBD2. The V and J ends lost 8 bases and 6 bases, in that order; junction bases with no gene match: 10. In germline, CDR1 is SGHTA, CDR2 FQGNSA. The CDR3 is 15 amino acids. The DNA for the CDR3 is TGTGCCAGCGGAGCCCAGACTAGCGGTCCCGGGGAGCTGTTTTTT. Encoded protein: CASGAQTSGPGELFF. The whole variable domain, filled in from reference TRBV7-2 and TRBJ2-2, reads GAGVSQSPSNKVTEKGKDVELRCDPISGHTALYWYRQSLGQGLEFLIYFQGNSAPDKSGLPSDRFSAERTGGSVSTLTIQRTQQEDSAVYLCASGAQTSGPGELFFGEGSRLTVL.

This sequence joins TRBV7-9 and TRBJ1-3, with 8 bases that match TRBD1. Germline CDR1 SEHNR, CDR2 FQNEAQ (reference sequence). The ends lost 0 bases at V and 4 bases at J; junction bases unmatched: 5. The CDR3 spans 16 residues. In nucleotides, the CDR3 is TGTGCCAGCAGCTTAGCCCAGGGGGCTGACGGAAACACCATATATTTT. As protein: CASSLAQGADGNTIYF.

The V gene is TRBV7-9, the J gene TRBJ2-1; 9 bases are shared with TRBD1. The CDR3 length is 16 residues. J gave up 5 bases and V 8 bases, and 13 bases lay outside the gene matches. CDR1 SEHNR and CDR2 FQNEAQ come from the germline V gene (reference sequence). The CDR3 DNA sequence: TGTGCCAGCGGACTTCCAGGACAGGGGCGCAACAATGAGCAGTTCTTC. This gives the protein CASGLPGQGRNNEQFF. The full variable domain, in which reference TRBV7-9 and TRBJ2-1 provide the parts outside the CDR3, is DTGVSQNPRHKITKRGQNVTFRCDPISEHNRLYWYRQTLGQGPEFLTYFQNEAQLEKSRLLSDRFSAERPKGSFSTLEIQRTEQGDSAMYLCASGLPGQGRNNEQFFGPGTRLTVL.

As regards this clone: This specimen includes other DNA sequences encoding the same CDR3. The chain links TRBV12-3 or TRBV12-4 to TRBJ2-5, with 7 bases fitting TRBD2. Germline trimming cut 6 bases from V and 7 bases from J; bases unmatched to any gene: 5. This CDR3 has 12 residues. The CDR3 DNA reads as TGTGCCAGCAGCCCCCGGGGGGTGACCCAGTACTTC. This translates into CASSPRGVTQYF.

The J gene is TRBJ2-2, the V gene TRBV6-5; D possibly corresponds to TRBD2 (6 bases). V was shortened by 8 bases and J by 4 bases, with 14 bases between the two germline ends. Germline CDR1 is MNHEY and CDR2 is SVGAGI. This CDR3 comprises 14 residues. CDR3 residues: CASAPRRGTGELFF. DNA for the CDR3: TGTGCCAGCGCGCCCAGGCGGGGCACCGGGGAGCTGTTTTTT.

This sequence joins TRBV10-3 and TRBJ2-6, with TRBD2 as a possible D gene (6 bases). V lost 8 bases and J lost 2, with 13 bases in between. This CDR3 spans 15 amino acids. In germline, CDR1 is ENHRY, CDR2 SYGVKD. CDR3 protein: CAIGEGGTGANVLTF. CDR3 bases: TGTGCCATCGGAGAGGGAGGAACTGGGGCCAACGTCCTGACTTTC.

The CDR3 sequence: CASSFGRVGEQFF. The CDR3 region has the DNA TGTGCCAGCAGCTTTGGACGGGTTGGTGAGCAGTTCTTC. The chain couples TRBV11-3 to TRBJ2-1, with unresolved D. Germline V gene data show CDR1 as SGHNT and CDR2 as YENEEA. V shed 3 bases and J shed 9 bases, with 12 bases lying between them. The CDR3 runs to 13 residues.

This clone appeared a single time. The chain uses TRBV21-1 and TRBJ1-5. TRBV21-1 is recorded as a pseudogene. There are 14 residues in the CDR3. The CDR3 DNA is TGTGCCAGCAGCGCCGGGTTGCGCAATCAGCCCCAGCATTTT. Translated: CASSAGLRNQPQHF.

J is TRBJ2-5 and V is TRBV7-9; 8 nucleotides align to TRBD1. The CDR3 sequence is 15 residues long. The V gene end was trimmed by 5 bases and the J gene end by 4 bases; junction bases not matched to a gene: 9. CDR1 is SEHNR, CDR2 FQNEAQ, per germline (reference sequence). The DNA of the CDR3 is TGTGCCAGCAGCCCACCCGGGACAGGAGGAGAGACCCAGTACTTC. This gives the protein CASSPPGTGGETQYF.

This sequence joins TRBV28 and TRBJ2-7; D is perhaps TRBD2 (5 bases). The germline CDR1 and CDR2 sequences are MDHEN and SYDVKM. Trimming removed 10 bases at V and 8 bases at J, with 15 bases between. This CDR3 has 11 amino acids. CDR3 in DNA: TGTGCCACCGGAGGTACTTTGAAGCAGTACTTC. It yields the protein CATGGTLKQYF.

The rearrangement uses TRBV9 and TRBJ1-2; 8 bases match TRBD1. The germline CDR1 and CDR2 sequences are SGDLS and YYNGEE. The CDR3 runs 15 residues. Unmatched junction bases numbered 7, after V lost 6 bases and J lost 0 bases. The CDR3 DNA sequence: TGTGCCAGCACCCGACAGGGGAATTCTAACTATGGCTACACCTTC. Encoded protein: CASTRQGNSNYGYTF.

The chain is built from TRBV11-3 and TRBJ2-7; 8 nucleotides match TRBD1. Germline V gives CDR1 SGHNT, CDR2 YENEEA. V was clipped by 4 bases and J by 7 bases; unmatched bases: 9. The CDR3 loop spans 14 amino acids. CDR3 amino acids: CASSSGTGVGEQYF. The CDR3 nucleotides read TGTGCCAGCAGCTCCGGGACAGGTGTTGGGGAGCAGTACTTC.

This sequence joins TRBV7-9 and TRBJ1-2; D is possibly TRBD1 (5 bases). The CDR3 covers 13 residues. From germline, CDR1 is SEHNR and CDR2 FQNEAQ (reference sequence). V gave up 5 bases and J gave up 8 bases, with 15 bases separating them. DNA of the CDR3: TGTGCCAGCAGCCCCGGAGATAGGGACGGCTACACCTTC. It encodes CASSPGDRDGYTF.

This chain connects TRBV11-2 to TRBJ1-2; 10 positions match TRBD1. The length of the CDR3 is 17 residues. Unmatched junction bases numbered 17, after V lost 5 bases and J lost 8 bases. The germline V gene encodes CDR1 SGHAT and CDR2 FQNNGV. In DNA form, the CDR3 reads TGTGCCAGCAGCCCCCCGGGACAGGGGTCGAAAGATTGGGGCTACACCTTC. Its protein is CASSPPGQGSKDWGYTF.

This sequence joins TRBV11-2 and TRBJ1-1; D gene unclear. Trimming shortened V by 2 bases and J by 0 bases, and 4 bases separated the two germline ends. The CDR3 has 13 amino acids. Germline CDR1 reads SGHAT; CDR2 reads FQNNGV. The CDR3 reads CASSLHLNTEAFF. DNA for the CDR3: TGTGCCAGCAGCTTACACCTGAACACTGAAGCTTTCTTT.

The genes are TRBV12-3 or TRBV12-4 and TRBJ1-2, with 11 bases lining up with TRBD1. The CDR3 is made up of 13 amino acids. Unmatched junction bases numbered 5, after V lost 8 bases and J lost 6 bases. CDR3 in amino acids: CASCEGQGDGYTF. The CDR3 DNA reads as TGTGCCAGCTGCGAGGGACAGGGGGATGGCTACACCTTC.

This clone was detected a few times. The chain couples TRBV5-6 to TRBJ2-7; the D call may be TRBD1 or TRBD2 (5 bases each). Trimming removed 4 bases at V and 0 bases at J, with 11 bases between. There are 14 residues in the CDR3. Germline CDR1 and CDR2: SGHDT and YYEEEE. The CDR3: CASSTGLSSYEQYF. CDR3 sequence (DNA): TGTGCCAGCAGCACAGGACTGAGCTCCTACGAGCAGTACTTC.

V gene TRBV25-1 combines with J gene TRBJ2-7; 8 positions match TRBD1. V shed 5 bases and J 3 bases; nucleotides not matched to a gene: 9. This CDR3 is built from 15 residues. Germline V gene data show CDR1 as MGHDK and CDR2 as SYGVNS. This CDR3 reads CASSPGNRGSYEQYF. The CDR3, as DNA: TGTGCCAGCAGTCCCGGGAACAGGGGGAGCTACGAGCAGTACTTC.

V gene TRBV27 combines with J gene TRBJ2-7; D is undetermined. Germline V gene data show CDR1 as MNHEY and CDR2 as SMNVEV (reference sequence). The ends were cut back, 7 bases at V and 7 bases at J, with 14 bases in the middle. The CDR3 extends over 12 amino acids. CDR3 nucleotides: TGTGCCAGCAAACGGACGACGGATGAGCAGTACTTC. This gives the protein CASKRTTDEQYF.

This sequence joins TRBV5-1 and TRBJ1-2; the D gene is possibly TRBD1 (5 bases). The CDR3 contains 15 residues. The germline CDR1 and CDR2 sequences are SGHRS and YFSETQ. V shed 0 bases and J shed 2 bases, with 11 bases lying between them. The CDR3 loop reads CASSLVTGENYGYTF. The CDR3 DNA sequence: TGCGCCAGCAGCTTGGTAACAGGCGAGAACTATGGCTACACCTTC.

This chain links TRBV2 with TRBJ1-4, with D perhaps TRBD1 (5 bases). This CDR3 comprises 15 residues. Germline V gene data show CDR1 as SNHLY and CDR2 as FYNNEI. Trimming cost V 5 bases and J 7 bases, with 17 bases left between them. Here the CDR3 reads CASSPTSSGVEKLFF. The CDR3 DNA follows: TGTGCCAGCAGTCCCACTTCCTCGGGGGTTGAAAAACTGTTTTTT.

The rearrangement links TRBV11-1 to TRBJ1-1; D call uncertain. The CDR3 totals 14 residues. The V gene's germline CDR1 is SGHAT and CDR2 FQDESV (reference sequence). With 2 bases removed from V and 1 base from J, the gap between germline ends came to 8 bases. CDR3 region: CASSLLVRNTEAFF. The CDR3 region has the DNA TGTGCCAGCAGCTTACTGGTAAGGAACACTGAAGCTTTCTTT.

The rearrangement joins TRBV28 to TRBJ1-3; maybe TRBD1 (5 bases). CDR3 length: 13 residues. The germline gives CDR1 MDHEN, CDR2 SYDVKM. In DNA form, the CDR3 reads TGTGGCTCGGGGCTCCGCTCTGGAAACACCATATATTTT. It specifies CGSGLRSGNTIYF.

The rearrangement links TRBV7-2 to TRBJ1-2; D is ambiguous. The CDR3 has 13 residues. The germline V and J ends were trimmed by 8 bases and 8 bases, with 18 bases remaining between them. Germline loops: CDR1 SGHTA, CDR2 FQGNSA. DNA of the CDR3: TGTGCCAGCCTACGAGACGGGGTTACAGGCTACACCTTC. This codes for CASLRDGVTGYTF.

The CDR3 sequence: CASSGGQGANSPLHF. CDR3 nucleotides: TGCGCCAGCAGTGGCGGGCAGGGGGCTAATTCACCCCTCCACTTT. V is TRBV5-1 and J is TRBJ1-6; TRBD1 matches 8 bases. J gave up 6 bases and V 5 bases, and 7 bases lay outside the gene matches. CDR1 SGHRS and CDR2 YFSETQ come from the germline V gene. The CDR3 extends over 15 amino acids.